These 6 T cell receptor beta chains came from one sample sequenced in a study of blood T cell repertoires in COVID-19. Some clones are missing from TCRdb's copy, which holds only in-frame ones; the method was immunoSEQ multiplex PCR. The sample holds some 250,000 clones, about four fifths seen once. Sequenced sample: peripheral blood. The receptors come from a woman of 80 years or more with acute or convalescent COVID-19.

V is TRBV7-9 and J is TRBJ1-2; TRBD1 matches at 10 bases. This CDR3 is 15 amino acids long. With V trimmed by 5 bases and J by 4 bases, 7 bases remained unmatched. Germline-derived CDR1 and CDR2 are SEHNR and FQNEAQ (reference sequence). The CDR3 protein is CASSLGQGESYGYTF. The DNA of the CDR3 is TGTGCCAGCAGCCTCGGACAGGGGGAGAGCTATGGCTACACCTTC.

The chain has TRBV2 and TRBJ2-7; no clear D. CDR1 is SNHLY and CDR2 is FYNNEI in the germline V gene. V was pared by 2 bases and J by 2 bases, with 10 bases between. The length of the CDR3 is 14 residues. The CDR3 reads CASSEQVGPYEQYF. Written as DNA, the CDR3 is TGTGCCAGCAGTGAACAGGTGGGTCCCTACGAGCAGTACTTC.

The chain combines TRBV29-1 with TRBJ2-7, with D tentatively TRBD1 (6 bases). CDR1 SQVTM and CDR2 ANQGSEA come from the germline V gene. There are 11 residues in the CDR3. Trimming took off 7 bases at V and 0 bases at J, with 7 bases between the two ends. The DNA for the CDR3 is TGCAGCGCACAGGGCTCCTACGAGCAGTACTTC. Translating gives CSAQGSYEQYF.

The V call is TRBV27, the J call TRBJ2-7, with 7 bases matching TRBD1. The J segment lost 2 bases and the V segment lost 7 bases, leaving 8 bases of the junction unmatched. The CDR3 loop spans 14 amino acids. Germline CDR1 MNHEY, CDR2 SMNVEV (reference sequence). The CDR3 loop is CASKVDRATYEQYF. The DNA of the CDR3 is TGTGCCAGCAAAGTCGACAGGGCGACCTACGAGCAGTACTTC.

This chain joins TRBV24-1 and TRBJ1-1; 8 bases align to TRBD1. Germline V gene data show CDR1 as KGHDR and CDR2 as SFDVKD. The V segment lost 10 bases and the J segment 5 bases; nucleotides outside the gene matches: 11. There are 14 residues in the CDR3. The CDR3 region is CATRPTGDVTEAFF. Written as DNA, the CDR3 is TGTGCCACTCGCCCGACAGGGGATGTGACTGAAGCTTTCTTT.

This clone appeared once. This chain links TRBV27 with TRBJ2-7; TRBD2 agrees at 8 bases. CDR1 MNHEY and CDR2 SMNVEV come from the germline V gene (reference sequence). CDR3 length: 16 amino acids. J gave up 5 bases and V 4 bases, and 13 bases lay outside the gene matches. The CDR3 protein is CASSSNRVAGRNEQYF. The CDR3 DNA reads TGTGCCAGCAGTTCAAATCGAGTAGCGGGGAGGAACGAGCAGTACTTC.